Listed below are T cell receptor beta chains from one sample, sequenced in a study of beta chain features in type 1 diabetes. Sequencing was performed with immunoSEQ multiplex PCR; in TCRdb, only in-frame clones are kept and a portion is missing. Found here are under 400,000 clones, around a fifth of them singletons; the top ten hold 0.044%. Sequences were obtained from naive CD4+ T cells from blood. These receptors were collected from a young woman in good health. Both conserved end residues are part of each CDR3. A D gene is named only where the DNA matches it firmly. Clone sizes are given selectively: once, few, many, or a class where the clone is expanded.

j_call	d_call	clone_size	v_call	cdr3_aa	cdr3_nt
TRBJ2-3	-	few	TRBV7-3	CASSLAPGPNTQYF	TGTGCCAGCAGCTTAGCTCCGGGTCCTAATACGCAGTATTTT
TRBJ1-4	TRBD1	-	TRBV9	CASSPGQDTTNEKLFF	TGTGCCAGCAGCCCCGGACAGGACACAACTAATGAAAAACTGTTTTTT
TRBJ2-7	TRBD1	-	TRBV6-1	CASSEATGGHSYEQYF	TGTGCCAGCAGTGAAGCGACAGGGGGTCACTCCTACGAGCAGTACTTC
TRBJ1-2	-	-	TRBV9	CASSVGQGNYGYTF	TGTGCCAGCAGCGTAGGGCAGGGGAACTATGGCTACACCTTC
TRBJ2-6	-	few	TRBV30	CAWNREAGANVLTF	TGTGCCTGGAACAGGGAAGCTGGGGCCAACGTCCTGACTTTC
TRBJ1-1	TRBD1	-	TRBV5-1	CASSPWTGGNTEAFF	TGCGCCAGCAGCCCGTGGACAGGGGGGAACACTGAAGCTTTCTTT
TRBJ2-5	-	-	TRBV11-1	CASSPRLPRGETQYF	TGTGCCAGCAGCCCCCGACTCCCTAGAGGAGAGACCCAGTACTTC
TRBJ1-2	-	-	TRBV19	CATTGHAYGYTF	TGTGCCACCACAGGACACGCCTATGGCTACACCTTC
TRBJ2-5	-	few	TRBV4-1	CASSQVRGETQYF	TGCGCCAGCAGCCAAGTTAGGGGTGAGACCCAGTACTTC
TRBJ2-1	TRBD2	-	TRBV18	CASSFGGRAGNEQFF	TGTGCCAGCTCATTCGGCGGGAGGGCTGGCAATGAGCAGTTCTTC
TRBJ1-1	TRBD1	few	TRBV29-1	CSADRGRSEAFF	TGCAGCGCCGACAGGGGGCGTTCTGAAGCTTTCTTT
TRBJ2-7	-	few	TRBV6-6	CASSYSYRERTYEQYF	TGTGCCAGCAGTTACTCGTATCGGGAGAGAACCTACGAGCAGTACTTC
TRBJ2-5	TRBD2	-	TRBV9	CASSPRGSGTTETQYF	TGTGCCAGCAGCCCCCGGGGGAGCGGGACGACGGAGACCCAGTACTTC
TRBJ2-3	-	-	TRBV11-2	CASSLGALRDTQYF	TGTGCCAGCAGCTTAGGGGCCCTTAGGGATACGCAGTATTTT
TRBJ1-3	-	few	TRBV6-6	CASSLRISGNTIYF	TGTGCCAGCAGTCTGCGGATCTCTGGAAACACCATATATTTT
TRBJ2-1	TRBD2	-	TRBV7-9	CANGLAGTNEQFF	TGTGCCAACGGACTAGCGGGAACCAATGAGCAGTTCTTC
TRBJ2-5	TRBD1	few	TRBV2	CASSYAGTAQETQYF	TGTGCCAGCAGTTACGCCGGGACAGCACAAGAGACCCAGTACTTC
TRBJ1-5	-	few	TRBV7-2	CASSSLGGGTPQHF	TGTGCCAGCAGCTCACTCGGAGGCGGGACGCCCCAGCATTTT
TRBJ2-6	-	-	TRBV2	CASSPREGANVLTF	TGTGCCAGTTCTCCGAGGGAGGGGGCCAACGTCCTGACTTTC
TRBJ2-5	TRBD2	few	TRBV5-1	CASSNGGGPQETQYF	TGCGCCAGCAGCAACGGCGGGGGACCCCAAGAGACCCAGTACTTC
TRBJ2-1	TRBD1	many	TRBV2	CASSVGQGEQWFF	TGTGCCAGCAGTGTGGGACAGGGTGAGCAGTGGTTCTTC
TRBJ1-1	-	few	TRBV29-1	CSVEAEGNTEAFF	TGCAGCGTTGAGGCAGAGGGGAACACTGAAGCTTTCTTT
TRBJ2-7	TRBD2	-	TRBV5-4	CASSLGFQRGEEQYF	TGTGCCAGCAGCTTGGGATTTCAGCGGGGAGAAGAGCAGTACTTC
TRBJ2-7	TRBD2	-	TRBV2	CAGASGGYEQYF	TGTGCCGGGGCTAGCGGGGGGTACGAGCAGTACTTC
TRBJ1-4	-	-	TRBV29-1	CSVVFDEKLFF	TGCAGCGTTGTCTTTGATGAAAAACTGTTTTTT
TRBJ1-1	TRBD1	few	TRBV29-1	CSVGQGKSTEAFF	TGCAGCGTGGGACAGGGAAAAAGCACTGAAGCTTTCTTT
TRBJ2-1	-	few	TRBV7-8	CASSRGGAQYNEQFF	TGTGCCAGCAGTCGTGGTGGGGCCCAGTACAATGAGCAGTTCTTC
TRBJ2-3	TRBD2	-	TRBV30	CAWSPRGGRAGTQYF	TGTGCCTGGAGTCCCCGCGGCGGGAGGGCGGGTACGCAGTATTTT
TRBJ1-2	-	few	TRBV9	CASSVELGGGYTF	TGTGCCAGCAGCGTAGAGCTGGGAGGTGGCTACACCTTC
TRBJ2-6	-	few	TRBV7-3	CASTRSSSGANVLTF	TGTGCCAGCACCCGTTCGAGCTCTGGGGCCAACGTCCTGACTTTC
TRBJ2-1	-	once	TRBV9	CASLPLSVADEQFF	TGTGCCAGCCTCCCCCTTTCTGTAGCGGATGAGCAGTTCTTC
TRBJ1-1	-	-	TRBV7-9	CASSLQGLEAFF	TGTGCCAGCAGCCTACAGGGACTAGAAGCTTTCTTT
TRBJ2-2	-	few	TRBV18	CASSPSTGGTGELFF	TGTGCCAGCTCACCTTCGACCGGGGGCACCGGGGAGCTGTTTTTT
TRBJ1-5	TRBD1	-	TRBV7-9	CASSLAGQGPNQPQHF	TGTGCCAGCAGCTTGGCCGGACAGGGCCCCAATCAGCCCCAGCATTTT
TRBJ1-4	-	-	TRBV4-1	CASSHDSPTNEKLFF	TGCGCCAGCAGCCATGACAGCCCAACTAATGAAAAACTGTTTTTT
TRBJ1-3	-	few	TRBV30	CAWSELTGNTIYF	TGTGCCTGGAGCGAATTGACTGGGAACACCATATATTTT
TRBJ2-3	-	few	TRBV30	CAWSASGADTQYF	TGTGCCTGGAGTGCCTCGGGGGCAGATACGCAGTATTTT
TRBJ2-3	-	-	TRBV19	CASSSIGGTDTQYF	TGTGCCAGTAGTTCCATTGGCGGAACAGATACGCAGTATTTT
TRBJ1-5	TRBD1	-	TRBV5-1	CARPDRASSFSNQPQHF	TGCGCCAGACCGGACAGGGCCTCATCCTTTAGCAATCAGCCCCAGCATTTT
TRBJ1-2	-	few	TRBV29-1	CSVVGQGNGYTF	TGCAGCGTTGTCGGGCAGGGGAATGGCTACACCTTC
TRBJ2-7	TRBD1	-	TRBV13	CASSNPDTTGGGEQYF	TGTGCCAGCAGCAATCCCGATACAACAGGGGGAGGCGAGCAGTACTTC
TRBJ1-1	-	few	TRBV4-3	CASSQDRDTEAFF	TGCGCCAGCAGCCAAGACCGAGACACTGAAGCTTTCTTT
TRBJ2-5	TRBD2	-	TRBV5-1	CASTGKGTGGETQYF	TGCGCCAGCACAGGCAAAGGGACGGGAGGAGAGACCCAGTACTTC
TRBJ2-5	-	-	TRBV7-2	CASSLASAVETQYF	TGTGCCAGCAGCTTAGCGTCGGCGGTAGAGACCCAGTACTTC
TRBJ2-7	-	few	TRBV4-1	CASSQRITAGAKYEQYF	TGCGCCAGCAGCCAACGTATCACTGCGGGGGCCAAATACGAGCAGTACTTC
TRBJ2-1	-	few	TRBV7-3	CASSLTSYNEQFF	TGTGCCAGCAGCTTAACCAGCTACAATGAGCAGTTCTTC
TRBJ1-1	-	few	TRBV5-1	CASSLSRAVNEAFF	TGCGCCAGCAGCTTGTCGCGAGCCGTAAATGAAGCTTTCTTT
TRBJ1-5	-	-	TRBV5-6	CASSLERGPQHF	TGTGCCAGCAGCTTGGAGCGTGGGCCCCAGCATTTT
TRBJ2-7	TRBD1	few	TRBV6-5	CASRARTGLYEQYF	TGTGCCAGCAGAGCTCGGACAGGCCTGTACGAGCAGTACTTC
TRBJ2-7	-	-	TRBV11-2	CASSSYRVYEQYF	TGTGCCAGCAGCTCGTACAGGGTATACGAGCAGTACTTC
TRBJ2-1	TRBD1	-	TRBV5-6	CASSPEGTGDYNEQFF	TGTGCCAGCAGCCCCGAGGGGACAGGGGATTACAATGAGCAGTTCTTC
TRBJ2-1	-	-	TRBV4-2	CASSLQGGSDNEQFF	TGTGCCAGCAGCCTACAGGGCGGGAGCGACAATGAGCAGTTCTTC
TRBJ2-7	-	few	TRBV9	CASSVALADEQYF	TGTGCCAGCAGCGTAGCTTTGGCAGACGAGCAGTACTTC